Listed below are T cell receptor beta chains from one sample, sequenced in a study of blood T cell repertoires in COVID-19. Clones were read by immunoSEQ multiplex PCR, and TCRdb kept only the in-frame ones, dropping some. The table has roughly 35,000 clones, around 73% seen once. Material for sequencing was peripheral blood. The receptors derive from a man in his sixties or seventies with acute or convalescent COVID-19. Both conserved end residues are part of each CDR3. The D gene is left open where the match is weak. Clone size, where shown, is once, few, many, or a class for clones that have expanded.

d_call	cdr3_length	clone_size	j_call	v_call	cdr3_aa	cdr3_nt
TRBD1	14	NA	TRBJ1-5	TRBV18	CASSPTQGGQPQHF	TGTGCCAGCTCACCTACACAGGGGGGTCAGCCCCAGCATTTT
TRBD1	16	NA	TRBJ1-6	TRBV4-3	CASSQDRRDSYSPLHF	TGCGCCAGCAGCCAAGATAGGAGGGACAGCTATTCACCCCTCCACTTT
TRBD1	18	NA	TRBJ1-3	TRBV11-2	CASSWDRGLTLSGNTIYF	TGTGCCAGCAGCTGGGACAGGGGTCTGACTCTCTCTGGAAACACCATATATTTT
TRBD2	14	NA	TRBJ2-5	TRBV13	CASSSERGQETQYF	TGTGCCAGCAGCTCCGAGCGGGGCCAAGAGACCCAGTACTTC
NA	11	NA	TRBJ1-2	TRBV30	CAWSKGQGYTF	TGTGCCTGGAGTAAAGGACAGGGCTACACCTTC
NA	14	NA	TRBJ1-2	TRBV19	CASSTTDINYGYTF	TGTGCCAGTAGTACCACAGACATTAACTATGGCTACACCTTC
TRBD2	16	few	TRBJ2-1	TRBV7-9	CASSYGRTSLDNEQFF	TGTGCCAGCAGCTACGGAAGGACTAGCTTAGACAATGAGCAGTTCTTC
TRBD2	14	NA	TRBJ2-1	TRBV9	CASAGTSGSHEQFF	TGTGCCAGCGCTGGGACTAGCGGGAGTCATGAGCAGTTCTTC
NA	15	NA	TRBJ1-1	TRBV5-1	CASSLAPKEDTEAFF	TGCGCCAGCAGCTTGGCTCCCAAGGAGGACACTGAAGCTTTCTTT
NA	14	NA	TRBJ1-5	TRBV5-1	CASSLQGGRQPQHF	TGCGCCAGCAGCTTACAGGGCGGGAGACAGCCCCAGCATTTT
TRBD1	17	NA	TRBJ1-5	TRBV7-8	CASSRISGQGSNQPQHF	TGTGCCAGCAGCAGAATCTCCGGACAGGGTAGCAATCAGCCCCAGCATTTT
TRBD1	14	NA	TRBJ2-4	TRBV7-9	CASTPTGKKNIQYF	TGTGCCAGCACCCCGACAGGGAAAAAAAACATTCAGTACTTC
NA	13	NA	TRBJ1-2	TRBV3-1/TRBV3-2	CASSPTEEYGYTF	TGTGCCAGCAGCCCCACAGAAGAATATGGCTACACCTTC
TRBD2	13	NA	TRBJ2-1	TRBV7-9	CASSPSGVDEQFF	TGTGCCAGCAGCCCCAGCGGGGTGGATGAGCAGTTCTTC
TRBD1	17	NA	TRBJ2-3	TRBV7-9	CASSIGETGASTDTQYF	TGTGCCAGCAGCATTGGCGAGACAGGGGCGAGCACAGATACGCAGTATTTT
NA	13	NA	TRBJ2-1	TRBV6-5	CASSLGGLDEQFF	TGTGCCAGCAGTTTGGGGGGGCTCGATGAGCAGTTCTTC